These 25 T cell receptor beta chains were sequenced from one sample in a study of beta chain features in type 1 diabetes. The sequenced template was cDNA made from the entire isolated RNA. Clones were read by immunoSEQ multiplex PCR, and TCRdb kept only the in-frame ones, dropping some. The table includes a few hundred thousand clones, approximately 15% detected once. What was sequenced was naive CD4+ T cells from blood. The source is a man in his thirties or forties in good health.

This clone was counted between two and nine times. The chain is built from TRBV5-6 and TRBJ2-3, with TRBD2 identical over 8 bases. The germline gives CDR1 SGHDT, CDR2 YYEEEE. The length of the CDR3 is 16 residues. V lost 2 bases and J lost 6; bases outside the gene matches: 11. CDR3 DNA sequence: TGTGCCAGCAGCTTTGCCGGGACTAGATCTCAGGATACGCAGTATTTT. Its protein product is CASSFAGTRSQDTQYF.

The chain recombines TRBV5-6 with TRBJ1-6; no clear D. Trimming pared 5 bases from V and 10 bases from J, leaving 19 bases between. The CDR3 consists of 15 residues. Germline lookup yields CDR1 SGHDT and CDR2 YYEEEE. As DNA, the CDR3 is TGTGCCAGCAGTCGGAGGACGCCCATTGACTCACCCCTCCACTTT. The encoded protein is CASSRRTPIDSPLHF.

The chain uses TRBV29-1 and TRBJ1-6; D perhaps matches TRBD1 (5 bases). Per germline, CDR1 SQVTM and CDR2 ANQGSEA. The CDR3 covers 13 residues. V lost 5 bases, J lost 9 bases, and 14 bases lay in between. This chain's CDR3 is CSVQQELGSPLHF. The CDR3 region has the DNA TGCAGCGTTCAACAGGAGTTGGGTTCACCCCTCCACTTT.

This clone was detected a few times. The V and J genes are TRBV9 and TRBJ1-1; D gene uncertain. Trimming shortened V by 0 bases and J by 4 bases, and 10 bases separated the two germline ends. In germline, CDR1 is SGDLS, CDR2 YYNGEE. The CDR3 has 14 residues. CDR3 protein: CASSVAPGITEAFF. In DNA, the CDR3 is TGTGCCAGCAGCGTAGCGCCTGGGATCACTGAAGCTTTCTTT.

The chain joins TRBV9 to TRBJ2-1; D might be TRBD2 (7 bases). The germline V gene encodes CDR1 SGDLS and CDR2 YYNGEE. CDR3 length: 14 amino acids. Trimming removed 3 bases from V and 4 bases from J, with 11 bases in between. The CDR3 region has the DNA TGTGCCAGCAGCGCGGGGGGCGTATACAATGAGCAGTTCTTC. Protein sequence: CASSAGGVYNEQFF.

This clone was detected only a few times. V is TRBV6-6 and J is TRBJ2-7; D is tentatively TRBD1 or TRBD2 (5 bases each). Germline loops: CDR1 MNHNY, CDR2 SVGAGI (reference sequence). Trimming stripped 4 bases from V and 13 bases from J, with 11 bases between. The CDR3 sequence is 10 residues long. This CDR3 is CASSSGTAYF. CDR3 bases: TGTGCCAGCAGTTCCGGGACGGCTTACTTC.

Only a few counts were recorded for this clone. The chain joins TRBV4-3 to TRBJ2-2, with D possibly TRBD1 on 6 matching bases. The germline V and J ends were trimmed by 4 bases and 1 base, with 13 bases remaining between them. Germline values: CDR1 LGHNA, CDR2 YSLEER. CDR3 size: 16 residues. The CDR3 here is CASSPGQHENTGELFF. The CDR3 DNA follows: TGCGCCAGCAGCCCCGGACAGCATGAGAACACCGGGGAGCTGTTTTTT.

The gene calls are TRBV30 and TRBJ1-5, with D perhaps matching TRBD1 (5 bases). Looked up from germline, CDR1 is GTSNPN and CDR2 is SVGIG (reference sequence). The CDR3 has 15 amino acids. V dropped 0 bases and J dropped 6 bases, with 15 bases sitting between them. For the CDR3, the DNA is TGTGCCTGGAGTGTACGAGGGGCGCTGGGTCAGCCCCAGCATTTT. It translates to CAWSVRGALGQPQHF.

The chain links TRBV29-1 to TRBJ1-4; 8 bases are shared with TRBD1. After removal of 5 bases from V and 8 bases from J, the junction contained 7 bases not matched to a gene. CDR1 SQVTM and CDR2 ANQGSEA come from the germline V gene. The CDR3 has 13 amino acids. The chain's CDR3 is CSVQAGGREKLFF. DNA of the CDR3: TGCAGCGTTCAGGCAGGGGGCCGCGAAAAACTGTTTTTT.

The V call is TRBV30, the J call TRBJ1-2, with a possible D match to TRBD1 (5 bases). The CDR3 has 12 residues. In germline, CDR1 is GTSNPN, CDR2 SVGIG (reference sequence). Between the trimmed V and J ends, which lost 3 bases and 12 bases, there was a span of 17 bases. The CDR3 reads CAWRNRLFRDTF. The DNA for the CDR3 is TGTGCCTGGAGGAACAGGTTATTTCGCGACACCTTC.

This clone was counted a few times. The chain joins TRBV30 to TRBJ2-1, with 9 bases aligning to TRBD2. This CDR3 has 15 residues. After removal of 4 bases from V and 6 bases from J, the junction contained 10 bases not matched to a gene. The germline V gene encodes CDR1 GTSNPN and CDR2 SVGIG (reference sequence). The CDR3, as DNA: TGTGCCTGGACCTTGCTGGGACTAGCCCTCAATGAGCAGTTCTTC. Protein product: CAWTLLGLALNEQFF.

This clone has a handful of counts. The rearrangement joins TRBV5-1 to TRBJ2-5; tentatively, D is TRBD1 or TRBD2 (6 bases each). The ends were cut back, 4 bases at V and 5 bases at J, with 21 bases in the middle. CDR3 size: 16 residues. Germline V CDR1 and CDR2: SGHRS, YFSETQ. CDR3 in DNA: TGCGCCAGCAGCCCCGGGCTCGGGGGCTCGGGGGAGACCCAGTACTTC. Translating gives CASSPGLGGSGETQYF.

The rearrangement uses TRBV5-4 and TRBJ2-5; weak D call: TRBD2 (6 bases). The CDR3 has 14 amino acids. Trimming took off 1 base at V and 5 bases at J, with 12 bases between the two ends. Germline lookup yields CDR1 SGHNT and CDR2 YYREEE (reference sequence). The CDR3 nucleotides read TGTGCCAGCAGCTTGTCGGAGGGAAGGGAGACCCAGTACTTC. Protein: CASSLSEGRETQYF.

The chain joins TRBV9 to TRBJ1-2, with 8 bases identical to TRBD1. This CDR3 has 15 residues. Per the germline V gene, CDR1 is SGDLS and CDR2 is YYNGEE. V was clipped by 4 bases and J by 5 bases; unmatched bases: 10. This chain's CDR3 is CASSPTDRGRYGYTF. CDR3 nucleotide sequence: TGTGCCAGCAGCCCCACAGACAGGGGACGGTATGGCTACACCTTC.

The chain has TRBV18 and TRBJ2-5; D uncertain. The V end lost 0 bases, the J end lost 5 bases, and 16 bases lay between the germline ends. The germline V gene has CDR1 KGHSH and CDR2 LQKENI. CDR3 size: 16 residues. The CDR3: CASSPPRTLTRETQYF. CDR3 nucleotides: TGTGCCAGCTCACCACCTCGGACGTTAACCCGGGAGACCCAGTACTTC.

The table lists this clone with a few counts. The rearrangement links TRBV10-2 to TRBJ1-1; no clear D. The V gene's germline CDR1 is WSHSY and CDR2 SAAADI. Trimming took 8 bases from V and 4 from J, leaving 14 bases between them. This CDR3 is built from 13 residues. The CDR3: CASGALGITEAFF. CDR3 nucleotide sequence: TGCGCCAGCGGCGCGTTAGGGATCACTGAAGCTTTCTTT.

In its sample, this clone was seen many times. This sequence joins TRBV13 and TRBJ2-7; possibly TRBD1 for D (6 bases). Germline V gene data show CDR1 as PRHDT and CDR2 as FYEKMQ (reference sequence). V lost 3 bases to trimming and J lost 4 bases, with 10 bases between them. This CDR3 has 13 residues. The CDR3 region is CASSFTRGYEQYV. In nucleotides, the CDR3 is TGTGCCAGCAGCTTTACAAGGGGGTACGAGCAGTACGTC.

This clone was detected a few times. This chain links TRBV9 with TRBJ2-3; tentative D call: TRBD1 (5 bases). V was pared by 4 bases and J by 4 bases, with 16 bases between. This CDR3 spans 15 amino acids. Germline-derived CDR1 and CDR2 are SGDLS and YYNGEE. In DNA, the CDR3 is TGTGCCAGCAGCTCAAGGGGTCTGCGCGCAGATACGCAGTATTTT. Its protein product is CASSSRGLRADTQYF.

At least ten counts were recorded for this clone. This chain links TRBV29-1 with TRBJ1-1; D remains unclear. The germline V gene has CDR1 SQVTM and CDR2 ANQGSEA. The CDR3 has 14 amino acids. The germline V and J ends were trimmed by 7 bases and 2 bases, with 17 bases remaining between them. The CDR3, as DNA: TGCAGCGGCATGCCAGTTGCCGCCAACACTGAAGCTTTCTTT. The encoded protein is CSGMPVAANTEAFF.

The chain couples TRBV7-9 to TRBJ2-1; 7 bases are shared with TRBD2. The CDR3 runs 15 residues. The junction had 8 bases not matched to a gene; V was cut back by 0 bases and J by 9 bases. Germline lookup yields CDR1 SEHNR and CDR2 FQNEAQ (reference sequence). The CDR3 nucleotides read TGTGCCAGCAGCTTAGCGGGAGGGCCTCCTCCTGAGCAGTTCTTC. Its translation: CASSLAGGPPPEQFF.

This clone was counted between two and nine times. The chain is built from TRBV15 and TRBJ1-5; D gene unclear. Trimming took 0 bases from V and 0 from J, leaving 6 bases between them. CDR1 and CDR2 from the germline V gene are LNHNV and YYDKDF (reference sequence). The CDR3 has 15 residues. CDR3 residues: CATSRDRGSNQPQHF. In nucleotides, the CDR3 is TGTGCCACCAGCAGAGATCGTGGTAGCAATCAGCCCCAGCATTTT.

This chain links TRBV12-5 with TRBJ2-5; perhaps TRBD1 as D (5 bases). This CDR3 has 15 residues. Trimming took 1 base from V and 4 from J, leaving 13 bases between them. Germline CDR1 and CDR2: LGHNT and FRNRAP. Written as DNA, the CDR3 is TGTGCTAGTGGTTTGGCCCCAGGACAAGGAGAGACCCAGTACTTC. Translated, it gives CASGLAPGQGETQYF.

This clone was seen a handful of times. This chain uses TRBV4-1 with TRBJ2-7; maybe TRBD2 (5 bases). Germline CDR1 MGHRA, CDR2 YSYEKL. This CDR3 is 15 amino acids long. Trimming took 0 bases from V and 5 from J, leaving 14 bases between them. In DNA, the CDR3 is TGCGCCAGCAGCCAAGAACCCACTAGTAACGACGAGCAGTACTTC. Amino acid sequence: CASSQEPTSNDEQYF.

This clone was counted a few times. The CDR3 coding sequence is TGTGCCAGCAGCACTTACTGGCTAGCGGGAGGGCCTAGCACAGATACGCAGTATTTT. This gives the protein CASSTYWLAGGPSTDTQYF. This sequence joins TRBV11-1 and TRBJ2-3; 12 nucleotides agree with TRBD2. The CDR3 spans 19 residues. Trimming at V came to 5 bases and at J to 0 bases, leaving 12 bases not matched to a gene. CDR1 and CDR2 from the germline V gene are SGHAT and FQDESV (reference sequence).

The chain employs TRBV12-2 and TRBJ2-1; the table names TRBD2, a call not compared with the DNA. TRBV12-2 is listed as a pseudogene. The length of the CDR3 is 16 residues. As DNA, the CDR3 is TGTGCAAGTCGCAAGAGTCCCGCCCTATTCTACAATGAGCAGTTCTTC. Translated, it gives CASRKSPALFYNEQFF.